This TCR beta chain was sequenced during a study of shared T cell receptors in the human thymus. Unmatched junction bases numbered 7, after V lost 0 bases and J lost 4 bases. Germline CDR1 reads SGHRS; CDR2 reads YFSETQ. This CDR3 is 15 amino acids long. Data came from immunoSEQ multiplex PCR; TCRdb stores just in-frame clones and leaves some out. Here the sample spans around 730,000 clones, roughly 85% being singletons. This sample also appeared in a second study, on human thymus T cells. That paper adds: Donation was from healthy Finnish infants who were having corrective surgery that addressed congenital heart defects.

Sequencing input: thymocytes. The clonotype was recovered from a girl under three years old with a congenital heart defect. The chain is built from TRBV5-1 and TRBJ2-7; TRBD1 matches 7 bases. CDR3 sequence: CASSLEGRGSYEQYF. Here the CDR3 DNA reads TGCGCCAGCAGCTTGGAGGGCAGGGGGTCTTACGAGCAGTACTTC.